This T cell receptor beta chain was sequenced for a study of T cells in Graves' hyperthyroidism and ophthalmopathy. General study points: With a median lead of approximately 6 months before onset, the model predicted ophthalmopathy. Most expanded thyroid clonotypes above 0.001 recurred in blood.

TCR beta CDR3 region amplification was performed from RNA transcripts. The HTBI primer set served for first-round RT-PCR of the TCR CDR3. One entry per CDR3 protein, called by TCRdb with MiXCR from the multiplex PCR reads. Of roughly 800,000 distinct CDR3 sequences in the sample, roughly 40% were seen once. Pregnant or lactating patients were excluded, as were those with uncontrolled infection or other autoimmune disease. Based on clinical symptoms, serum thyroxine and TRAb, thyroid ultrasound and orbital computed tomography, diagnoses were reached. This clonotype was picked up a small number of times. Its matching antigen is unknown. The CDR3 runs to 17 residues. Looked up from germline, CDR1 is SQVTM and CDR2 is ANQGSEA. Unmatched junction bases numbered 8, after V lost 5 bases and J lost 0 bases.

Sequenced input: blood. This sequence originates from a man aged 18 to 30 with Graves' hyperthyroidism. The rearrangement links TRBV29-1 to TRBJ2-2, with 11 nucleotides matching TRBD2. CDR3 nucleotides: TGCAGCGTTCTCCTTGGACTAGCGGGCCCGAACACCGGGGAGCTGTTTTTT. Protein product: CSVLLGLAGPNTGELFF.